The clone carrying this TCR beta chain was seen many times. Its antigen is not identified. TCRdb analysed the PCR reads with MiXCR anew, one entry per CDR3 protein. The sample lists about 640,000 distinct CDR3 sequences; just under 20% were seen once. This sample was taken from a study of molecular identifiers for immune sequencing clone quantification. Study findings and constraints: In naive cells, under 1% of molecules belonged to clones above 20 RNA copies, against over 97% in effector cells.

Trimming removed 3 bases from V and 2 bases from J; junction bases left unmatched: 4. The CDR3 contains 14 residues. The germline CDR1 and CDR2 sequences are GTSNPN and SVGIG (reference sequence). This sequence originates from a human donor in good health. Some libraries in this study had Jurkat cell RNA spiked in. The specimen sequenced was naive CD8+ T cells from blood, with Jurkat cell RNA spiked in. Documented subset: FACS-sorted CD8+CD4-CCR7+CD45RA+ naive T cells. The chain carries TRBV30 and TRBJ2-5; TRBD2 matches 9 bases. The CDR3, as DNA: TGTGCCTGGAGGGATAGCGGGGGACAAGAGACCCAGTACTTC. Translating it yields CAWRDSGGQETQYF.